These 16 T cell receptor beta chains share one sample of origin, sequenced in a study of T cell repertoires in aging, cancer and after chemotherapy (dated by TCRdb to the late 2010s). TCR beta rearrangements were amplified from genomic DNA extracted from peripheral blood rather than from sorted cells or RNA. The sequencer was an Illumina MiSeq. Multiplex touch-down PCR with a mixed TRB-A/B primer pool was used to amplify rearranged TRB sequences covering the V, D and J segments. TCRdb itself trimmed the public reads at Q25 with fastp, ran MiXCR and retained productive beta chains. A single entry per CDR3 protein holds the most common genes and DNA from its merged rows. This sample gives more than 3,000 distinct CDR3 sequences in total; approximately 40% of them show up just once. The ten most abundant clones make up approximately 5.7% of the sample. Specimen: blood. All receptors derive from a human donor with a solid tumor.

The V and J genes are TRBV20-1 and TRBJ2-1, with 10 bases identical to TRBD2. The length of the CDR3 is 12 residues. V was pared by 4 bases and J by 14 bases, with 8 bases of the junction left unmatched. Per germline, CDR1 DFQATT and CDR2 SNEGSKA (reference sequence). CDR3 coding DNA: TGCAGTGCTAAGCGGGGGGGCGCTGGGGAGTTCTTC. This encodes CSAKRGGAGEFF.

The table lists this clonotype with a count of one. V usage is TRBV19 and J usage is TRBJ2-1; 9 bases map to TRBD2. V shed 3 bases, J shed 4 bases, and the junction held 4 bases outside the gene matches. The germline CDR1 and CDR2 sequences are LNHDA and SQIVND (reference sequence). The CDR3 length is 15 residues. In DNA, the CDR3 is TGTGCCAGTAGTATGGGGGCGGGGGGGTACAATGAGCAGTTCTTC. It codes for CASSMGAGGYNEQFF.

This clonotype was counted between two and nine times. In DNA, the CDR3 is TGTGCCAGCAGCCCACAGGGGGTTCGTTCCTACAATGAGCAGTTCTTC. Encoded protein: CASSPQGVRSYNEQFF. This chain links TRBV7-3 with TRBJ2-1, with 8 bases that match TRBD1. Per the germline V gene, CDR1 is SGHTA and CDR2 is FQGTGA. V shed 5 bases and J 1 base; nucleotides not matched to a gene: 7. The CDR3 runs 16 residues.

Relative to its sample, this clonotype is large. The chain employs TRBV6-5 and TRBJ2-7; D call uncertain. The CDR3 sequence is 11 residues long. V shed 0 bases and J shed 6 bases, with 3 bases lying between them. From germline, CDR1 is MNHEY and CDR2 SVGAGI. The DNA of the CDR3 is TGTGCCAGCAGTTACTCGGGCGAGCAGTACTTC. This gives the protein CASSYSGEQYF.

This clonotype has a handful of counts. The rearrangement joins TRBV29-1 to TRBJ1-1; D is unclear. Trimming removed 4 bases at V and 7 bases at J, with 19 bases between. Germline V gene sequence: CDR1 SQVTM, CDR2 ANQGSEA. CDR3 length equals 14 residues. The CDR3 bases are TGCAGCGTTGGGCGGGGAGGCAGCAAGAATGAAGCTTTCTTT. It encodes CSVGRGGSKNEAFF.

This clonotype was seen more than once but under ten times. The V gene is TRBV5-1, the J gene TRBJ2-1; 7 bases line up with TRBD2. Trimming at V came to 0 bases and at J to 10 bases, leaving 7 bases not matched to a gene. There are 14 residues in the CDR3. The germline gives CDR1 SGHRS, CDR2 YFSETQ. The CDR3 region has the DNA TGCGCCAGCAGCTTGGCAGCGGGAATTGGGGAGCAGTTCTTC. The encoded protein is CASSLAAGIGEQFF.

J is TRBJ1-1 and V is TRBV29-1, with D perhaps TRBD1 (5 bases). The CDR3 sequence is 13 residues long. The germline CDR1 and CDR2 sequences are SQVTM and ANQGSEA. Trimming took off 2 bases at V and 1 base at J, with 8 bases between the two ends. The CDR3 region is CSVEMGGNTEAFF. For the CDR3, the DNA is TGCAGCGTTGAAATGGGGGGGAACACTGAAGCTTTCTTT.

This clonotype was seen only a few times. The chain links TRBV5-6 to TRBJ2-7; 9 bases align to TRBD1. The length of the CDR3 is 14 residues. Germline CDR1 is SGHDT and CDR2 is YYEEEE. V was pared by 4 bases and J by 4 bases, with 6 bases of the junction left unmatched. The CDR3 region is CASSPWDRVYEQYF. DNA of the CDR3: TGTGCCAGCAGCCCCTGGGACAGGGTGTACGAGCAGTACTTC.

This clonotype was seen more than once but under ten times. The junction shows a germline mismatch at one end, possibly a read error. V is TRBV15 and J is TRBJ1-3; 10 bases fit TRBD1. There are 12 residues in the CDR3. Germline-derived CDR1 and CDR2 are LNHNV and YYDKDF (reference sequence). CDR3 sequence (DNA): TGTGCCACCAGCAGTTGGGACAGGGGTATCGATTTT. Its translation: CATSSWDRGIDF.

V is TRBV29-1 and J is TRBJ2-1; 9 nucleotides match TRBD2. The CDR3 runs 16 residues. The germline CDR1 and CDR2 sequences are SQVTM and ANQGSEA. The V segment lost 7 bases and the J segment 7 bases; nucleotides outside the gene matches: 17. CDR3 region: CSAEPLAGVLGNEQFF. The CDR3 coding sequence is TGCAGCGCGGAACCCTTAGCGGGAGTTCTTGGAAATGAGCAGTTCTTC.

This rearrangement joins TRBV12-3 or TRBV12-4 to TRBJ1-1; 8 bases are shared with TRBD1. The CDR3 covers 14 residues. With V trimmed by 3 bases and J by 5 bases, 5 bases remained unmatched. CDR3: CASSFRGPGTEAFF. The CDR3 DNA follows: TGTGCCAGCAGTTTCAGGGGGCCCGGAACTGAAGCTTTCTTT.

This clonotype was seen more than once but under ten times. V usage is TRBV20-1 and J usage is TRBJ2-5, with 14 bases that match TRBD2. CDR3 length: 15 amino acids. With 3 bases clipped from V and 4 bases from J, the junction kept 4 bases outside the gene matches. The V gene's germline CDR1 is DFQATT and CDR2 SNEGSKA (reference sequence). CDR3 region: CSARSGLAGAETQYF. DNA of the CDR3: TGCAGTGCTAGGTCGGGACTAGCGGGAGCAGAGACCCAGTACTTC.

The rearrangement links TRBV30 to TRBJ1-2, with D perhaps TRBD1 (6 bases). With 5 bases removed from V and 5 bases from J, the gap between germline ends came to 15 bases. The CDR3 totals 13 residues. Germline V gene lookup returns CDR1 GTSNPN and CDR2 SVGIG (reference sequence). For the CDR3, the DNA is TGTGCCTGGGTACTGCAAACAGGGTATGGCTACACCTTC. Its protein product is CAWVLQTGYGYTF.

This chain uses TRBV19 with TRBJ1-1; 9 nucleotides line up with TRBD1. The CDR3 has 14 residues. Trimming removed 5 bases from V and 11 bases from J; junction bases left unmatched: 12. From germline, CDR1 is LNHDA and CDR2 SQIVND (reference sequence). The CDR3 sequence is CASSPDRGRGSAFF. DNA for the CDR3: TGTGCCAGTAGTCCGGACAGGGGAAGAGGGTCGGCTTTCTTT.

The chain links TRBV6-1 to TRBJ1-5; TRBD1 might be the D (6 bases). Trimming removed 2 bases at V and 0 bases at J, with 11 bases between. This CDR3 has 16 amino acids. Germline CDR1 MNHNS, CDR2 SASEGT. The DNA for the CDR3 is TGTGCCAGCAGTGAACTCCAGGGGCATAGCAATCAGCCCCAGCATTTT. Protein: CASSELQGHSNQPQHF.

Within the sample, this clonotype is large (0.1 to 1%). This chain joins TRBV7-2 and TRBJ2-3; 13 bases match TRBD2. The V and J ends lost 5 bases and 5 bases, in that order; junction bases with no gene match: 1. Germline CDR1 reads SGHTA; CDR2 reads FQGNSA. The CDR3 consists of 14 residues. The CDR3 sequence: CASSRLAGGDTQYF. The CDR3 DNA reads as TGTGCCAGCAGCCGACTAGCGGGAGGAGATACGCAGTATTTT.